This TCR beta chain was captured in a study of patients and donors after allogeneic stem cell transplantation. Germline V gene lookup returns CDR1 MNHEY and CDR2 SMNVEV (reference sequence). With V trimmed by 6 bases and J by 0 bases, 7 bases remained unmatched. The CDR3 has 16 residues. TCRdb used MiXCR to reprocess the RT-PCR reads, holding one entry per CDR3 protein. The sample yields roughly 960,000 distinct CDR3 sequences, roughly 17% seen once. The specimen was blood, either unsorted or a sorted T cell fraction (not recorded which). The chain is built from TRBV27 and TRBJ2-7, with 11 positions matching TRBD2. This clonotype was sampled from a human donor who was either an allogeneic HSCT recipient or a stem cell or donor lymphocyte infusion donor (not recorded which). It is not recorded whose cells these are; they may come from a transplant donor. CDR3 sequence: CASSISGGGLSYEQYF. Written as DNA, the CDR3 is TGTGCCAGCAGCATTAGCGGGGGGGGTCTCTCCTACGAGCAGTACTTC.